This TCR beta chain stems from a study of blood T cell repertoires in COVID-19. Background on the study: Researchers got acute and convalescent COVID-19 samples from the United States, Italy and Spain. PBMCs, B-cell-depleted T cells, or T cells provided the cDNA or gDNA that made up the material.

Per the germline V gene, CDR1 is SGHNT and CDR2 is YYREEE (reference sequence). V lost 2 bases and J lost 5, with 10 bases in between. The CDR3 is 13 residues long. The data were produced by immunoSEQ multiplex PCR, yet TCRdb's version contains in-frame clones alone and is incomplete. There are fewer than 90,000 clones in the sample; approximately 84% occur only once, and around 35% lies in the top ten. This clone was recorded only once. The chain has TRBV5-4 and TRBJ1-1; possibly TRBD1 for D (6 bases). The clonotype comes from a man aged 65-85 years with acute or convalescent COVID-19. The sample consisted of peripheral blood. For the CDR3, the DNA is TGTGCCAGCAGCTTACAGGGTGGAACTGAAGCTTTCTTT. It yields the protein CASSLQGGTEAFF.